This is a list of T cell receptor beta chains from one sample in a study of blood T cell repertoires in COVID-19. Using immunoSEQ multiplex PCR, the repertoire was profiled, and TCRdb retains in-frame clones only, with some absent. This table has around 140,000 clones, approximately 84% appearing once. The sample comprised peripheral blood. Receptor source: a woman aged 80 or over with acute or convalescent COVID-19. The CDR3 runs from the conserved cysteine through the conserved F or W. The D gene is left open where the match is weak. Clone size is shown for a subset of rows, as once, few, many or a class of expanded clone.

CDR3aa: CASSPNQDYGYTF; CDR3nt: TGTGCCAGCAGCCCAAACCAGGACTATGGCTACACCTTC; j_gene: TRBJ1-2; abundance: .; d_gene: .; v_gene: TRBV7-9
CDR3aa: CASSSRTSGPDTQYF; CDR3nt: TGTGCCAGCAGCTCCCGGACTAGCGGTCCAGATACGCAGTATTTT; j_gene: TRBJ2-3; abundance: .; d_gene: TRBD2; v_gene: TRBV5-4
CDR3aa: CASRMSGSSYNEQFF; CDR3nt: TGTGCCAGCAGGATGAGCGGGAGCTCCTACAATGAGCAGTTCTTC; j_gene: TRBJ2-1; abundance: .; d_gene: TRBD2; v_gene: TRBV27
CDR3aa: CAISPLGADEQYF; CDR3nt: TGTGCCATCAGTCCTTTGGGGGCCGACGAGCAGTACTTC; j_gene: TRBJ2-7; abundance: .; d_gene: .; v_gene: TRBV10-3
CDR3aa: CASSLPSGRTETQYF; CDR3nt: TGTGCCAGCAGCTTGCCTAGCGGGAGAACGGAGACCCAGTACTTC; j_gene: TRBJ2-5; abundance: .; d_gene: TRBD2; v_gene: TRBV5-5
CDR3aa: CASSYSKTSGSRQYF; CDR3nt: TGTGCCAGCAGTTACTCGAAGACTAGCGGGAGTCGGCAGTACTTC; j_gene: TRBJ2-7; abundance: .; d_gene: TRBD2; v_gene: TRBV6-5
CDR3aa: CASSLTGGQETQYF; CDR3nt: TGTGCCAGCAGCCTCACAGGGGGCCAAGAGACCCAGTACTTC; j_gene: TRBJ2-5; abundance: .; d_gene: TRBD1; v_gene: TRBV5-4
CDR3aa: CASSLAAGGYTF; CDR3nt: TGCGCCAGCAGCTTGGCGGCGGGTGGCTACACCTTC; j_gene: TRBJ1-2; abundance: .; d_gene: .; v_gene: TRBV5-1
CDR3aa: CASSLEGQRNQPQHF; CDR3nt: TGTGCCAGCAGCTTAGAAGGACAGAGGAATCAGCCCCAGCATTTT; j_gene: TRBJ1-5; abundance: few; d_gene: .; v_gene: TRBV7-8
CDR3aa: CAWGGDLAGHTGELFF; CDR3nt: TGTGCCTGGGGGGGGGACCTAGCGGGGCACACCGGGGAGCTGTTTTTT; j_gene: TRBJ2-2; abundance: .; d_gene: TRBD2; v_gene: TRBV30
CDR3aa: CASSQAGDREQYF; CDR3nt: TGCGCCAGCAGCCAAGCGGGGGACCGCGAGCAGTACTTC; j_gene: TRBJ2-7; abundance: .; d_gene: .; v_gene: TRBV4-1
CDR3aa: CAWSRTNPGQGGEKLFF; CDR3nt: TGTGCCTGGAGTCGCACGAATCCGGGACAGGGAGGAGAAAAACTGTTTTTT; j_gene: TRBJ1-4; abundance: .; d_gene: TRBD1; v_gene: TRBV30
CDR3aa: CASSVGSYNEQFF; CDR3nt: TGTGCCAGCAGCGTAGGCAGCTACAATGAGCAGTTCTTC; j_gene: TRBJ2-1; abundance: .; d_gene: .; v_gene: TRBV9
CDR3aa: CASSQGAEAFF; CDR3nt: TGTGCCAGCAGTCAGGGCGCTGAAGCTTTCTTT; j_gene: TRBJ1-1; abundance: .; d_gene: .; v_gene: TRBV6-2/TRBV6-3
CDR3aa: CACSTGQGGNSPLHF; CDR3nt: TGTGCCTGCTCCACGGGACAGGGTGGTAATTCACCCCTCCACTTT; j_gene: TRBJ1-6; abundance: .; d_gene: TRBD1; v_gene: TRBV30
CDR3aa: CASSRIGGDTQYF; CDR3nt: TGCGCCAGCAGCCGGATCGGGGGAGATACGCAGTATTTT; j_gene: TRBJ2-3; abundance: .; d_gene: .; v_gene: TRBV5-1
CDR3aa: CASSTSSGAILLEQFF; CDR3nt: TGTGCCAGCAGCACTTCTAGCGGGGCGATCCTTCTTGAGCAGTTCTTC; j_gene: TRBJ2-1; abundance: .; d_gene: TRBD2; v_gene: TRBV7-2
CDR3aa: CASSSRRSSGAEQKETQYF; CDR3nt: TGTGCCAGTAGTTCCAGACGGTCTAGCGGCGCCGAACAGAAAGAGACCCAGTACTTC; j_gene: TRBJ2-5; abundance: .; d_gene: TRBD2; v_gene: TRBV19
CDR3aa: CASRDSPNYGYTF; CDR3nt: TGTGCCAGTAGGGACAGTCCTAACTATGGCTACACCTTC; j_gene: TRBJ1-2; abundance: .; d_gene: .; v_gene: TRBV19
CDR3aa: CASSQDPGGTDGYTF; CDR3nt: TGCGCCAGCAGCCAAGATCCGGGAGGAACCGATGGCTACACCTTC; j_gene: TRBJ1-2; abundance: .; d_gene: .; v_gene: TRBV4-3
CDR3aa: CASSPPGTGIHEQYF; CDR3nt: TGCGCCAGCAGTCCCCCCGGGACAGGGATTCACGAGCAGTACTTC; j_gene: TRBJ2-7; abundance: .; d_gene: TRBD1; v_gene: TRBV5-1
CDR3aa: CASSLDSTSGTGELFF; CDR3nt: TGTGCCAGCAGCTTAGATAGCACTAGCGGAACCGGGGAGCTGTTTTTT; j_gene: TRBJ2-2; abundance: .; d_gene: TRBD2; v_gene: TRBV7-2
CDR3aa: CASSPTPGGGPYGYTF; CDR3nt: TGCGCCAGCAGCCCTACTCCGGGGGGCGGCCCCTATGGCTACACCTTC; j_gene: TRBJ1-2; abundance: .; d_gene: .; v_gene: TRBV5-1
CDR3aa: CASSYGGASNEKLFF; CDR3nt: TGTGCCAGCAGTTACGGCGGGGCTTCTAATGAAAAACTGTTTTTT; j_gene: TRBJ1-4; abundance: once; d_gene: .; v_gene: TRBV6-5
CDR3aa: CSVELGTGVSEQYF; CDR3nt: TGCAGCGTTGAACTCGGGACAGGGGTCTCCGAGCAGTACTTC; j_gene: TRBJ2-7; abundance: .; d_gene: TRBD1; v_gene: TRBV29-1
CDR3aa: CAWSVTSSRARPEAFF; CDR3nt: TGTGCCTGGAGTGTAACCTCCTCGAGAGCTAGGCCTGAAGCTTTCTTT; j_gene: TRBJ1-1; abundance: .; d_gene: .; v_gene: TRBV30
CDR3aa: CASSQSDRVGNEQFF; CDR3nt: TGTGCCAGCAGCCAATCGGACAGGGTCGGAAATGAGCAGTTCTTC; j_gene: TRBJ2-1; abundance: .; d_gene: TRBD1; v_gene: TRBV11-2
CDR3aa: CASSQGDTRNTIYF; CDR3nt: TGTGCCAGCAGCCAAGGGGACACCAGAAACACCATATATTTT; j_gene: TRBJ1-3; abundance: .; d_gene: .; v_gene: TRBV3-1/TRBV3-2
CDR3aa: CATSVANPQETQYF; CDR3nt: TGTGCCACCAGTGTTGCTAACCCCCAAGAGACCCAGTACTTC; j_gene: TRBJ2-5; abundance: .; d_gene: .; v_gene: TRBV6-6
CDR3aa: CASLDGGSTDTQYF; CDR3nt: TGTGCCAGTCTTGACGGGGGTAGCACAGATACGCAGTATTTT; j_gene: TRBJ2-3; abundance: .; d_gene: .; v_gene: TRBV19
CDR3aa: CASSPLGQRYGYTF; CDR3nt: TGTGCCAGCAGCCCCTTGGGACAGAGATATGGCTACACCTTC; j_gene: TRBJ1-2; abundance: .; d_gene: TRBD1; v_gene: TRBV3-1/TRBV3-2
CDR3aa: CASSLRTGQGDTQYF; CDR3nt: TGTGCCAGCAGCCTACGGACAGGGCAGGGAGATACGCAGTATTTT; j_gene: TRBJ2-3; abundance: .; d_gene: TRBD1; v_gene: TRBV13
CDR3aa: CASSPRVALNTEAFF; CDR3nt: TGTGCCAGCAGCCCCCGGGTGGCCCTGAACACTGAAGCTTTCTTT; j_gene: TRBJ1-1; abundance: .; d_gene: .; v_gene: TRBV3-1/TRBV3-2
CDR3aa: CASSQGIGGSTNEKLFF; CDR3nt: TGTGCCAGCAGCCAAGGAATAGGCGGATCAACTAATGAAAAACTGTTTTTT; j_gene: TRBJ1-4; abundance: .; d_gene: .; v_gene: TRBV14
CDR3aa: CASSGTSGSSGTQYF; CDR3nt: TGTGCCAGCAGCGGGACTAGCGGGAGTAGTGGGACCCAGTACTTC; j_gene: TRBJ2-5; abundance: .; d_gene: TRBD2; v_gene: TRBV7-2
CDR3aa: CASRRTGNTEAFF; CDR3nt: TGTGCCTCCCGTCGCACAGGGAACACTGAAGCTTTCTTT; j_gene: TRBJ1-1; abundance: few; d_gene: .; v_gene: TRBV19
CDR3aa: CASSLTGLGGYTF; CDR3nt: TGTGCCAGCAGTTTGACAGGGTTAGGCGGCTACACCTTC; j_gene: TRBJ1-2; abundance: few; d_gene: TRBD1; v_gene: TRBV27
CDR3aa: CASSMRDRGLADTQYF; CDR3nt: TGTGCCAGTAGTATGCGTGACAGGGGGCTCGCAGATACGCAGTATTTT; j_gene: TRBJ2-3; abundance: .; d_gene: TRBD1; v_gene: TRBV19
CDR3aa: CASSQELAGGPVETQYF; CDR3nt: TGTGCCAGCAGCCAAGAGCTAGCGGGGGGGCCGGTAGAGACCCAGTACTTC; j_gene: TRBJ2-5; abundance: once; d_gene: TRBD2; v_gene: TRBV3-1/TRBV3-2
CDR3aa: CASSLTGPGETQYF; CDR3nt: TGTGCCAGCAGCTTGACCGGGCCGGGGGAGACCCAGTACTTC; j_gene: TRBJ2-5; abundance: .; d_gene: .; v_gene: TRBV5-4
CDR3aa: CAFLGPNEKLFF; CDR3nt: TGTGCCTTTCTGGGGCCGAATGAAAAACTGTTTTTT; j_gene: TRBJ1-4; abundance: .; d_gene: .; v_gene: TRBV30
CDR3aa: CASSLKAGGVGETQYF; CDR3nt: TGTGCCAGCAGCTTAAAGGCAGGGGGCGTAGGGGAGACCCAGTACTTC; j_gene: TRBJ2-5; abundance: .; d_gene: TRBD1; v_gene: TRBV7-2
CDR3aa: CSARQGAVETGELFF; CDR3nt: TGCAGCGCAAGACAGGGGGCGGTAGAAACCGGGGAGCTGTTTTTT; j_gene: TRBJ2-2; abundance: once; d_gene: TRBD1; v_gene: TRBV29-1
CDR3aa: CASSYSGQGARAFF; CDR3nt: TGTGCCAGCAGTTACTCGGGACAGGGGGCAAGAGCTTTCTTT; j_gene: TRBJ1-1; abundance: .; d_gene: TRBD1; v_gene: TRBV6-5